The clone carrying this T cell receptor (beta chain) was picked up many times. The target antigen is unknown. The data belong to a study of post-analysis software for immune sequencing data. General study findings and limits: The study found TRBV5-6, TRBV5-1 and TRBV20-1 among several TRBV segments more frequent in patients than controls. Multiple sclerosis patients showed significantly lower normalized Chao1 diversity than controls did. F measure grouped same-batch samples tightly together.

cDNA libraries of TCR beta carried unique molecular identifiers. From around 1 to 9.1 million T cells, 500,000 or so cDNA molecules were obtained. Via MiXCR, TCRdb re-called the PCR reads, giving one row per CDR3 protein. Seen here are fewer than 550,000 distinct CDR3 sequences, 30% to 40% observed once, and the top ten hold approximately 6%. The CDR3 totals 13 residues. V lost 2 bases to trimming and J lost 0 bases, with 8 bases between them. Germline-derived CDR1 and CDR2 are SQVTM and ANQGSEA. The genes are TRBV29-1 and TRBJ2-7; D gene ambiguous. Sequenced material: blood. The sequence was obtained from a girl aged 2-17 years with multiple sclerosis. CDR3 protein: CSVEFPSSYEQYF. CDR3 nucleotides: TGCAGCGTTGAATTTCCTAGCTCCTACGAGCAGTACTTC.